This entry describes one TCR beta chain. The CDR3 is 15 residues long. Trimming shortened V by 5 bases and J by 8 bases, and 18 bases separated the two germline ends. Germline CDR1 reads LGHDT; CDR2 reads YNNKEL (reference sequence). Here immunoSEQ multiplex PCR was the method, and the copy in TCRdb shows in-frame clones only, minus some. The sample has about 190,000 clones, about 77% seen once. These data are taken from a study of blood T cell repertoires in COVID-19. The sample was PBMCs or T cells enriched from blood (not recorded which). The clonotype was recovered from a woman between 50 and 59 years old with acute COVID-19. The chain employs TRBV3-1 (or the pseudogene TRBV3-2) and TRBJ2-2; a weak D match, TRBD1 (6 bases). The chain's CDR3 is CASSENGQIGGELFF. Here the CDR3 DNA reads TGTGCCAGCAGCGAAAACGGACAGATCGGGGGGGAGCTGTTTTTT.